Listed here are 19 T cell receptor beta chains from one sample, sequenced in a study of blood T cell repertoires in COVID-19. Libraries were prepared by immunoSEQ multiplex PCR; TCRdb keeps only in-frame clonotypes and omits some of them. The data hold approximately 230,000 clones, with approximately 90% observed a single time. Sequenced: peripheral blood. These TCRs come from a young man with active or convalescent COVID-19.

The chain joins TRBV28 to TRBJ1-1; 9 nucleotides line up with TRBD1. The junction had 21 bases not matched to a gene; V was cut back by 10 bases and J by 6 bases. The germline V gene encodes CDR1 MDHEN and CDR2 SYDVKM. CDR3 length: 17 residues. CDR3: CATTRHVQGTGRAEAFF. The CDR3, as DNA: TGTGCCACCACCAGACATGTTCAAGGGACAGGGCGCGCTGAAGCTTTCTTT.

The chain links TRBV28 to TRBJ1-4; TRBD1 might be the D (5 bases). CDR3 size: 14 residues. Trimming took off 6 bases at V and 5 bases at J, with 13 bases between the two ends. CDR1 and CDR2 (germline): MDHEN, SYDVKM. In DNA, the CDR3 is TGTGCCAGCAGCCGACAGATGCCAAATGAAAAACTGTTTTTT. Translated: CASSRQMPNEKLFF.

V usage is TRBV6-4 and J usage is TRBJ2-1; TRBD2 is a possible D gene (5 bases). CDR1 is MRHNA and CDR2 is SNTAGT in the germline V gene. The CDR3 totals 15 residues. V was pared by 4 bases and J by 5 bases, with 15 bases between. This chain's CDR3 is CASSVTGNPNNEQFF. DNA for the CDR3: TGTGCCAGCAGTGTAACGGGAAATCCTAACAATGAGCAGTTCTTC.

The rearrangement uses TRBV7-3 and TRBJ2-1; 12 bases are shared with TRBD2. The CDR3 is 17 residues long. The V segment lost 5 bases and the J segment 6 bases; nucleotides outside the gene matches: 11. Germline V CDR1 and CDR2: SGHTA, FQGTGA. CDR3 sequence (DNA): TGTGCCAGCAGCCCTAGCGGGAGGGGCATATTCATCAATGAGCAGTTCTTC. Protein product: CASSPSGRGIFINEQFF.

The chain uses TRBV2 and TRBJ2-1; 10 positions agree with TRBD2. Germline loops: CDR1 SNHLY, CDR2 FYNNEI. The J segment lost 16 bases and the V segment lost 6 bases, leaving 9 bases of the junction unmatched. The CDR3 contains 12 residues. The CDR3: CASRGGGTSAFF. The CDR3 region has the DNA TGTGCCAGCAGGGGGGGTGGGACTAGCGCCTTCTTC.

The rearrangement links TRBV11-2 to TRBJ2-7; 7 nucleotides align to TRBD2. CDR1 and CDR2 from the germline V gene are SGHAT and FQNNGV. V lost 1 base, J lost 6 bases, and 15 bases stayed unmatched. CDR3 length equals 17 residues. The CDR3 DNA follows: TGTGCCAGCAGCTTAGTCGGGCCTCGCGGGAGTCCCCGCGAGCAGTACTTC. This encodes CASSLVGPRGSPREQYF.

This chain links TRBV7-9 with TRBJ2-3; possibly TRBD1 for D (6 bases). The CDR3 has 17 residues. Trimming shortened V by 4 bases and J by 2 bases, and 19 bases separated the two germline ends. The germline V gene encodes CDR1 SEHNR and CDR2 FQNEAQ (reference sequence). DNA for the CDR3: TGTGCCAGCAGCTCAGGGGTACGGGACCGCACCACAGATACGCAGTATTTT. Its protein is CASSSGVRDRTTDTQYF.

V usage is TRBV24-1 and J usage is TRBJ1-2, with D maybe TRBD1 (5 bases). This CDR3 spans 17 amino acids. The V end was cut by 0 bases, the J end by 3 bases, with 16 bases between. Germline V gives CDR1 KGHDR, CDR2 SFDVKD. CDR3 residues: CATSDLTTALLDYGYTF. In nucleotides, the CDR3 is TGTGCCACCAGTGATTTGACGACAGCCCTACTCGACTATGGCTACACCTTC.

The chain uses TRBV6-5 and TRBJ1-2, with 7 bases lining up with TRBD1. CDR1 MNHEY and CDR2 SVGAGI come from the germline V gene. The CDR3 length is 13 residues. V gave up 4 bases and J gave up 7 bases; unmatched junction bases: 6. CDR3 sequence reads: CASSLRGPVGYTF. The CDR3 coding sequence is TGTGCCAGCAGTTTAAGGGGGCCAGTTGGCTACACCTTC.

The genes are TRBV12-3 or TRBV12-4 and TRBJ1-5; 7 bases are shared with TRBD1. The V and J ends lost 5 bases and 5 bases, in that order; junction bases with no gene match: 3. The CDR3 extends over 13 amino acids. The CDR3 DNA is TGTGCCAGCAGTGAGGGGGCCGATCAGCCCCAGCATTTT. Its protein product is CASSEGADQPQHF.

The chain links TRBV4-1 to TRBJ1-2; TRBD1 matches 7 bases. The germline V gene encodes CDR1 MGHRA and CDR2 YSYEKL. V shed 3 bases and J 0 bases; nucleotides not matched to a gene: 13. The CDR3 is 18 residues long. The CDR3 bases are TGCGCCAGCAGCCATCGAGACAGGGCGGAGATTCCTAACTATGGCTACACCTTC. Translation: CASSHRDRAEIPNYGYTF.

This clone has only one observation. This chain uses TRBV9 with TRBJ2-5; tentatively, D is TRBD2 (6 bases). V lost 3 bases and J 9 bases, leaving 21 bases between the germline ends. The CDR3 sequence is 15 residues long. Germline V lookup: CDR1 SGDLS, CDR2 YYNGEE. The chain's CDR3 is CASSGGTTPMDAQYF. The CDR3 DNA sequence: TGTGCCAGCAGCGGCGGGACCACCCCCATGGATGCCCAGTACTTC.

The chain joins TRBV3-1 (or the pseudogene TRBV3-2) to TRBJ1-1, with a possible D match to TRBD1 (6 bases). Germline CDR1 and CDR2: LGHDT and YNNKEL (reference sequence). This CDR3 region has 14 residues. The ends were cut back, 4 bases at V and 4 bases at J, with 13 bases in the middle. The CDR3 DNA is TGTGCCAGCAGCCCCCAGCAGGGGAGCACTGAAGCTTTCTTT. Protein sequence: CASSPQQGSTEAFF.

V and J are TRBV7-8 and TRBJ1-1; 8 positions agree with TRBD1. Per germline, CDR1 SGHVS and CDR2 FQNEAQ. The CDR3 sequence is 15 residues long. J was trimmed by 4 bases and V by 4 bases; bases with no gene match: 8. CDR3 bases: TGTGCCAGCAGCTCGAGACAGGGGCCGTTCACTGAAGCTTTCTTT. Amino acids: CASSSRQGPFTEAFF.

This chain connects TRBV7-3 to TRBJ2-7, with TRBD2 matching over 12 bases. The CDR3 extends over 15 amino acids. Germline V lookup: CDR1 SGHTA, CDR2 FQGTGA. With V trimmed by 3 bases and J by 0 bases, 0 bases remained unmatched. The CDR3 DNA sequence: TGTGCCAGCAGCTTGACTAGCGGGAGCTCCTACGAGCAGTACTTC. It translates to CASSLTSGSSYEQYF.

The chain joins TRBV2 to TRBJ2-1; D is uncertain. V dropped 7 bases and J dropped 4 bases, with 26 bases sitting between them. CDR3 size: 18 residues. Per germline, CDR1 SNHLY and CDR2 FYNNEI. CDR3 loop: CASKERTNPLDLYNEQFF. The CDR3, as DNA: TGTGCCAGCAAAGAGCGAACCAACCCCCTGGATTTATACAATGAGCAGTTCTTC.

The rearrangement uses TRBV7-8 and TRBJ1-2; D is uncertain. CDR3 size: 14 residues. The V gene's germline CDR1 is SGHVS and CDR2 FQNEAQ. The V gene lost 2 bases and the J gene lost 4 bases, with 11 bases spanning the gap. CDR3 sequence (DNA): TGTGCCAGCAGCTTACGCCCGGAGGCCTATGGCTACACCTTC. It is translated as CASSLRPEAYGYTF.

J is TRBJ2-1 and V is TRBV7-3; TRBD2 agrees at 9 bases. Trimming took 4 bases from V and 5 from J; bases not matched to a gene: 9. The germline V gene encodes CDR1 SGHTA and CDR2 FQGTGA. The CDR3 loop spans 16 amino acids. Here the CDR3 reads CASSSPTSGLDNEQFF. CDR3 DNA: TGTGCCAGCAGCTCCCCAACTAGCGGGCTGGACAATGAGCAGTTCTTC.

The rearrangement uses TRBV2 and TRBJ1-2; 11 nucleotides agree with TRBD1. The germline CDR1 and CDR2 sequences are SNHLY and FYNNEI. CDR3 size: 16 residues. The junction had 15 bases not matched to a gene; V was cut back by 7 bases and J by 8 bases. The CDR3 bases are TGTGCCAGCAAAGGATTTGGACAGGGGGCCTTCTTGGGCTACACCTTC. This codes for CASKGFGQGAFLGYTF.